Included here is one T cell receptor beta chain sequence, with context. The clone's antigen remains unknown. Per-nucleotide qualities are absent, and no much larger clonotype sits a single base away. The source of the sample is a study of T cell changes during pregnancy in multiple sclerosis (dated by TCRdb to the late 2010s). At the level of the whole study: The study looked at changes in the T cell repertoire across pregnancy in women with multiple sclerosis.

Taken from cysteine to phenylalanine, the CDR3 has 12 residues. The CDR3 DNA has 36 bases and is translated from base 1. CDR1 SGHDT and CDR2 YYEEEE are derived from the germline V gene. V and J lose 0 bases and 7 bases, and a span of 7 bases separates them. Library preparation employed the immunoSEQ multiplex PCR assay. The clones in this table, taken by TCRdb from immuneACCESS, are in-frame only. Not every clone is retained; where verified, under half of the shortfall comes from an unresolved V gene, and the cause of the rest is unknown. This sample holds about 38,000 clones; about nine tenths were observed only once. Jointly, the top ten make up roughly 6.1% of the sample.

The chain is made from TRBV5-6 and TRBJ1-1; no D gene call is confident. Sequenced here: CD8+ T cells from peripheral blood mononuclear cells, sampled in the second trimester of pregnancy. This receptor was taken from a female donor with multiple sclerosis, enrolled in a pregnancy study. Here the CDR3 is given as CASSLVSREAFF. The DNA reads as follows: TGTGCCAGCAGCTTGGTGAGCCGTGAAGCTTTCTTT.